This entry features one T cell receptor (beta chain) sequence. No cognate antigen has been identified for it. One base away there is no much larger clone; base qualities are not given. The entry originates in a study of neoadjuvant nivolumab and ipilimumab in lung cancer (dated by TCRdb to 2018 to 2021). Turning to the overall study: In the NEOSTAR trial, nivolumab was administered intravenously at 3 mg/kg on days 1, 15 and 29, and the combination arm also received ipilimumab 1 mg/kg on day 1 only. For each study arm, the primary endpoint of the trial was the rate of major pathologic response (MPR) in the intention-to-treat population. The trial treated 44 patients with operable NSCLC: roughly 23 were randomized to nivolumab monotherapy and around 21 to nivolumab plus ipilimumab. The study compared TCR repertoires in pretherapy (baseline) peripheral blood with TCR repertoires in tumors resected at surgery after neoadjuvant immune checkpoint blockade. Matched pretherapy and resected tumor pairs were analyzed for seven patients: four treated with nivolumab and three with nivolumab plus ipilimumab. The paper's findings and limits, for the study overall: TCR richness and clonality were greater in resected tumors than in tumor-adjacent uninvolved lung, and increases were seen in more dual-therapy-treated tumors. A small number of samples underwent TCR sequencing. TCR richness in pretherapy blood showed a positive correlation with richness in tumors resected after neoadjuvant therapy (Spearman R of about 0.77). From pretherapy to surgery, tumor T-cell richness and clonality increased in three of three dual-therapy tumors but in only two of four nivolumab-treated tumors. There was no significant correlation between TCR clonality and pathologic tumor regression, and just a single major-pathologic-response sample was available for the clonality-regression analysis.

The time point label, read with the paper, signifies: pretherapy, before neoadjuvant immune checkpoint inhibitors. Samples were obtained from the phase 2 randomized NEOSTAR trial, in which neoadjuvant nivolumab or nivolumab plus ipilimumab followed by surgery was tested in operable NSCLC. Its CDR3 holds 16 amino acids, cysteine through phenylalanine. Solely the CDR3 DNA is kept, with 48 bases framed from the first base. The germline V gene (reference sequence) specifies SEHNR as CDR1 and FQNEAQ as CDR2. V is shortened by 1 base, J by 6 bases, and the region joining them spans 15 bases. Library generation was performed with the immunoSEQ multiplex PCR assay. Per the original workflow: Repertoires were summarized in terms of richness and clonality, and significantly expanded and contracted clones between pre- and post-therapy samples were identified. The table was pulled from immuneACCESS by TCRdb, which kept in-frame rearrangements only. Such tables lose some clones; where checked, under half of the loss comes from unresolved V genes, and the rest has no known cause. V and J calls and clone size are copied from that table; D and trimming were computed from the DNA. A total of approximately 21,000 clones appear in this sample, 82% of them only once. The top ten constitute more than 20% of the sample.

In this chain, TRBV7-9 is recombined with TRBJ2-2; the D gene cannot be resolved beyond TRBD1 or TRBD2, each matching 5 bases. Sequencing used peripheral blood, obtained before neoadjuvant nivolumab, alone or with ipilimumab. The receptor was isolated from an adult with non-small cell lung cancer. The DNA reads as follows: TGTGCCAGCAGCTTAGGTTCCTTATCGGGACCCGGGGAGCTGTTTTTT. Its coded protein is CASSLGSLSGPGELFF.